The source of this T cell receptor beta chain is a study of blood T cell repertoires in COVID-19. Study information: Specimens from acute and convalescent COVID-19 originated in the United States, Italy and Spain.

This clone occurred once. Assay: immunoSEQ multiplex PCR; the TCRdb copy retains only in-frame clones and omits some. The sample lists about 170,000 clones; about 90% were seen once. V was shortened by 7 bases and J by 0 bases, with 18 bases between the two germline ends. The CDR3 contains 16 residues. Germline CDR1 reads LNHDA; CDR2 reads SQIVND (reference sequence). This chain joins TRBV19 and TRBJ1-1; D is unresolved. The clonotype originates from a woman in her fifties or sixties with COVID-19, enrolled during active disease. The sample comprised peripheral blood. The CDR3 bases are TGTGCCAGTACTGGTTTCGGTGTCATCATGAACACTGAAGCTTTCTTT. It translates to CASTGFGVIMNTEAFF.